What follows is one T cell receptor beta chain and its context. Its antigen has not been determined. No much larger clonotype is one base removed from it; base qualities were not supplied. The data stem from a study of shared clonotypes between healthy human individuals (dated by TCRdb to the early 2020s). About the investigation overall: The cohort comprised a couple of women and a few men aged 18 to 49 years. To estimate repertoire size and how much clonotype sharing occurs between individuals, the study deeply sequenced the blood TCR repertoires of a handful of healthy adults. To increase sequencing depth and limit assay-specific biases, different laboratories used diverse techniques to prepare libraries and sequence TCR repertoires. Leukapheresis yielded between about 0.9 and 9.5 billion PBMCs per donor. The paper as a whole reports these results and caveats: Sampling was limited to blood, and TCR repertoires in tissue likely differ from TCR repertoires in blood. Pairwise subsampling indicated that sequencing depth was expected to affect the degree of clonotype sharing among donors. The genetic and exposure-history diversity represented was limited by the small number of donors.

The donors were healthy, HIV-negative adults who had no recently reported acute infections or vaccinations. All donors were Caucasian adults living in Nashville, Tennessee, USA. For unsorted samples, around 85 million PBMCs were counted, and genomic DNA was extracted using the QIAamp DNA Blood Mini kit. Blood was collected by leukapheresis, and PBMCs were isolated by Ficoll-Histopaque density gradient centrifugation and then cryopreserved in liquid nitrogen vapor phase. Using the deep immunoSEQ assay, TCR CDR3 regions were amplified from genomic DNA by multiplex PCR. Genomic DNA extracted from each cell subset was distributed evenly over all wells of several immunoSEQ 96-well plates, and each plate served as one replicate. For unsorted PBMC, each replicate PCR was loaded with approximately 330 ng genomic DNA, equivalent to around 30,000 T cell genomes. Unsorted PBMC genomic DNA was sequenced across ten immunoSEQ deep assay plates. The purified libraries were quantified using a Qubit 3.0 fluorometer, sized with a Bioanalyzer 2100, and then quantified again using the KAPA Library Quantification kit. Each immunoSEQ 96-well plate was sequenced on its own single-read 150-cycle Illumina NextSeq 550 flow cell. From the authors' description of their analysis: Because the immunoSEQ output included only junctional sequences and no quality scores, the filtering could not be the same as the filtering used for full-length reads. To assign V/J genes and CDR3, sequences were annotated against IMGT germline references using PyIR, a Python wrapper for IgBLAST v1.9. Reads were filtered out if the reads had weak V/J assignments (E-value above 1e-6), no CDR3, stop codons, out-of-frame junctions, or ambiguous translated residues. V3J clonotypes were defined as sequences sharing the same inferred V gene, J gene, and CDR3 amino acid sequence. Percentage overlap between repertoires was calculated by dividing the number of shared unique clonotypes by the size of the smaller repertoire. Repertoire richness was assessed with RTK rarefaction, the Chao1 estimator, and Recon v2.1 estimates of unobserved clonotypes. In its TCRdb copy, this immuneACCESS table keeps in-frame sequences only and misses some clones. Where compared with another copy, unresolved V genes explain less than half of these, and the others have no known cause. From that table come the V and J calls and clone size; the DNA was used to work out D and trimming. The sample data list about 510,000 clones, and 60% to 85% of these were observed just once. Over 10% of the sample belongs to the ten largest clones.

The sequenced material came from PBMCs. This TCR was recovered from a woman aged 40 to 50 in good health. Some clones in this sample may be carry-over from other donors' samples.

The CDR3 reads CAIKKGAGHGSSYEQYF. The DNA sequence reads TGTGCCATCAAGAAAGGGGCGGGTCACGGGAGCTCCTACGAGCAGTACTTC. The rearranged chain carries TRBV10-3 and TRBJ2-7; TRBD2 might be the D gene, on 6 matching bases. Deletion took 7 bases off V and 0 bases off J, with a span of 22 bases between the germline ends. CDR1 ENHRY and CDR2 SYGVKD are derived from the germline V gene. There are 17 amino acids in the CDR3, from cysteine to phenylalanine inclusive. CDR3 DNA only is kept here, 51 bases in frame from base 1.